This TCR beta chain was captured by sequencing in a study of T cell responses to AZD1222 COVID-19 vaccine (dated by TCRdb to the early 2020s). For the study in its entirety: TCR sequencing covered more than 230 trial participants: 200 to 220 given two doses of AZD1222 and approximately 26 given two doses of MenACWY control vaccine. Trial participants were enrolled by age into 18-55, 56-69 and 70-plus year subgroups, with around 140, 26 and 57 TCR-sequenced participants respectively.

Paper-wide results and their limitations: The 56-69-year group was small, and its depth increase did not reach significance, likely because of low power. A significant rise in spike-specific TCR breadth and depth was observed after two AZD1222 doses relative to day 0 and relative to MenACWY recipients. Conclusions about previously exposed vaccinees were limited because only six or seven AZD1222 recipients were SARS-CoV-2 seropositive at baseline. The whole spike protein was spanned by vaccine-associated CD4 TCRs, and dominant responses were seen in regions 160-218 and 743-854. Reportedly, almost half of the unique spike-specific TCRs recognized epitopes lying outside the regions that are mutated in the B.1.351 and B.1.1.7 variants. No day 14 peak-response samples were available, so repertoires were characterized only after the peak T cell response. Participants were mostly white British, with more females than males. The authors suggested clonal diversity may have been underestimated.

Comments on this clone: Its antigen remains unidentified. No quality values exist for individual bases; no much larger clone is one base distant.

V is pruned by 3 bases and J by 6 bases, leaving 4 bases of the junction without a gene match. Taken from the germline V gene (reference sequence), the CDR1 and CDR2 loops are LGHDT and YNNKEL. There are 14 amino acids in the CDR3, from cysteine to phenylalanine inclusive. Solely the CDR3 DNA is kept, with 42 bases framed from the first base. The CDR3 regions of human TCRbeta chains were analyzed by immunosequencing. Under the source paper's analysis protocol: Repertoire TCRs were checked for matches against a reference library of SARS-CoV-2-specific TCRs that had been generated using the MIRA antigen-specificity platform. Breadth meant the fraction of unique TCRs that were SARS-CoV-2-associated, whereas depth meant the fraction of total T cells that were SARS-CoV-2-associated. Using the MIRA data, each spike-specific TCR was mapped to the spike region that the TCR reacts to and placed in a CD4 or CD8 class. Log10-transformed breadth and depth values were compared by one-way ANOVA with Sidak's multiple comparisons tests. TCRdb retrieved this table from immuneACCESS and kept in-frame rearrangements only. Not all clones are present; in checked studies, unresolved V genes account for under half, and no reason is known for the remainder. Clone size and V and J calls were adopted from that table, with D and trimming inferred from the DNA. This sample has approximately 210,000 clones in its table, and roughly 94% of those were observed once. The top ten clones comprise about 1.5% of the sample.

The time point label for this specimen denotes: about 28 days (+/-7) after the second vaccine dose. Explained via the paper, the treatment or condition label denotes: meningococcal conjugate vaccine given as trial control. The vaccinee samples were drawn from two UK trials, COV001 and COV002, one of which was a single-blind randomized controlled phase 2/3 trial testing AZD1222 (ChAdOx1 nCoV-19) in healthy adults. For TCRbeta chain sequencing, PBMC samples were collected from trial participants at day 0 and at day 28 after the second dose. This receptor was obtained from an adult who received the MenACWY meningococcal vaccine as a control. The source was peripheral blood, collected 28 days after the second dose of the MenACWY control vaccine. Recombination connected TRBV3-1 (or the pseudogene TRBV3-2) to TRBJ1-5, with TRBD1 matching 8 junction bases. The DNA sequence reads TGTGCCAGCAGCCAGACAGGGGAGGGTCAGCCCCAGCATTTT. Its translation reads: CASSQTGEGQPQHF.